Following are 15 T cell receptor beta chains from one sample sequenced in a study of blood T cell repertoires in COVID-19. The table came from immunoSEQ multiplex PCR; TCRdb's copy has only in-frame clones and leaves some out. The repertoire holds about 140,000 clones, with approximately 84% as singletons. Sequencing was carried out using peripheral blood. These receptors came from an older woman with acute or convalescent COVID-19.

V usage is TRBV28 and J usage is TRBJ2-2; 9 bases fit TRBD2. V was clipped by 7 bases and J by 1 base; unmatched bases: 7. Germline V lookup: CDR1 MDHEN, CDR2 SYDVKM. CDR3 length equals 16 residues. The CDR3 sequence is CASKPNSGRNTGELFF. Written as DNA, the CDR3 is TGTGCCAGCAAGCCCAATAGCGGGAGGAACACCGGGGAGCTGTTTTTT.

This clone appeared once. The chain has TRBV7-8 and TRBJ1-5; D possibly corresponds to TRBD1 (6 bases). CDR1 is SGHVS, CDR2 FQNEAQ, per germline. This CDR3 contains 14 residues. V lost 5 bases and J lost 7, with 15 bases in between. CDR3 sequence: CASSPDRQRQPQHF. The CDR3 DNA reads TGTGCCAGCAGCCCCGACAGGCAAAGGCAGCCCCAGCATTTT.

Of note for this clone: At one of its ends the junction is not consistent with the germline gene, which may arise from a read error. The CDR3 spells CASSVPSMTGLRHF. The DNA for the CDR3 is TGTGCCAGCAGCGTCCCATCGATGACAGGCCTAAGACACTTC. The V call is TRBV28, the J call TRBJ2-7; TRBD1 is a possible D gene (6 bases). The V gene's germline CDR1 is MDHEN and CDR2 SYDVKM. The CDR3 has 14 residues.

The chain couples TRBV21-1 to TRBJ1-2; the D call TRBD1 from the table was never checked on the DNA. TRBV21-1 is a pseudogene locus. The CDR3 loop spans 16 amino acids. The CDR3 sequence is CASSKAPGGWFYGYTF. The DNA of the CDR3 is TGTGCCAGCAGCAAAGCCCCTGGGGGCTGGTTCTATGGCTACACCTTC.

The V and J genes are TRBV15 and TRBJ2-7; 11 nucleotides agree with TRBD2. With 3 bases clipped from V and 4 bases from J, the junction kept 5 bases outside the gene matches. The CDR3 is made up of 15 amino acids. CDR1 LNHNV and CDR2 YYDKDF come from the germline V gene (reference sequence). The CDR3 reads CATSRGTSGGYEQYF. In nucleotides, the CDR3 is TGTGCCACCAGCAGGGGTACTAGCGGGGGTTACGAGCAGTACTTC.

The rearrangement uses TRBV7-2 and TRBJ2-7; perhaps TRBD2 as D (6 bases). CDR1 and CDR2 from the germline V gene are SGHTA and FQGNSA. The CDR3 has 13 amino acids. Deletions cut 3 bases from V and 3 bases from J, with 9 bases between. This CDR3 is CASSLGTFYEQYF. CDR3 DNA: TGTGCCAGCAGCTTGGGGACTTTCTACGAGCAGTACTTC.

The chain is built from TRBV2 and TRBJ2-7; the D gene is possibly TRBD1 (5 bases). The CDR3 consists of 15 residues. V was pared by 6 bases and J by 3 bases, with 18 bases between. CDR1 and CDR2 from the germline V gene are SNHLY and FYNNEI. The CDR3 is CASSVSLQGLYEQYF. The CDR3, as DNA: TGTGCCAGCAGCGTCAGTTTGCAGGGTCTCTACGAGCAGTACTTC.

The CDR3 DNA sequence: TGTGCCAGCAGTTTCACAGAGACAAACACTGAAGCTTTCTTT. Translation: CASSFTETNTEAFF. V gene TRBV28 combines with J gene TRBJ1-1, with unresolved D. The V gene lost 3 bases and the J gene lost 2 bases, with 10 bases spanning the gap. The CDR3 covers 14 residues. Germline assignment: CDR1 MDHEN and CDR2 SYDVKM.

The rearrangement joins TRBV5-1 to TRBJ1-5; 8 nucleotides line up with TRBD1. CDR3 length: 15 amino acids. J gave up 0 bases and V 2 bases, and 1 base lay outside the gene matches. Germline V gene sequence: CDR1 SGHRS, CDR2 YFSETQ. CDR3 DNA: TGCGCCAGCAGCTTCGGACAGGGTAGCAATCAGCCCCAGCATTTT. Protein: CASSFGQGSNQPQHF.

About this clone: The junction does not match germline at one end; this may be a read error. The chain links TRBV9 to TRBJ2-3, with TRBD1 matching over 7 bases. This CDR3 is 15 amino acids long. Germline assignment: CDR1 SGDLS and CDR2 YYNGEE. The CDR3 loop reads CASSAWTGKTDPQYF. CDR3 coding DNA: TGTGCCAGCAGCGCCTGGACAGGTAAAACAGATCCGCAGTATTTT.

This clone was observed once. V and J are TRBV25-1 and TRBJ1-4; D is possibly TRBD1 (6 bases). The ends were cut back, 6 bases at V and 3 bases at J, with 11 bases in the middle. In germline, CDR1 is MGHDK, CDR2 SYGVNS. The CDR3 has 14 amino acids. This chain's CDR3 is CASRATGPNEKLFF. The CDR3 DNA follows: TGTGCCAGCAGGGCGACAGGACCTAATGAAAAACTGTTTTTT.

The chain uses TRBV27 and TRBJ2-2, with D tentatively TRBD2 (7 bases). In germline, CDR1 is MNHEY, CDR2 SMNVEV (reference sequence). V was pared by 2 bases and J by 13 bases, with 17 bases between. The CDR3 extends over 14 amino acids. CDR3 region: CASSLRGRAGMLFF. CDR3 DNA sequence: TGTGCCAGCAGTTTAAGGGGGAGGGCGGGGATGCTGTTTTTT.

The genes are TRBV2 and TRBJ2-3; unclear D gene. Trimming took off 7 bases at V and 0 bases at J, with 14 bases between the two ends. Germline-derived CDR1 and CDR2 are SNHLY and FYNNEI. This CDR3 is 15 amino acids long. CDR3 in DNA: TGTGCCAGCAATCGTCGCGGCGGTAGCACAGATACGCAGTATTTT. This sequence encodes CASNRRGGSTDTQYF.

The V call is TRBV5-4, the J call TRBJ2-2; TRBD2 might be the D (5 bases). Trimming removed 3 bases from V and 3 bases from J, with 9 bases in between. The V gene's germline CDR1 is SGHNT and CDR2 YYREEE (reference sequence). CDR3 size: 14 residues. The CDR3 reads CASSSSSHTGELFF. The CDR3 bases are TGTGCCAGCAGCTCTAGCAGTCACACCGGGGAGCTGTTTTTT. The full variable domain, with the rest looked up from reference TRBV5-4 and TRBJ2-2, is ETGVTQSPTHLIKTRGQQVTLRCSSQSGHNTVSWYQQALGQGPQFIFQYYREEENGRGNFPPRFSGLQFPNYSSELNVNALELDDSALYLCASSSSSHTGELFFGEGSRLTVL.

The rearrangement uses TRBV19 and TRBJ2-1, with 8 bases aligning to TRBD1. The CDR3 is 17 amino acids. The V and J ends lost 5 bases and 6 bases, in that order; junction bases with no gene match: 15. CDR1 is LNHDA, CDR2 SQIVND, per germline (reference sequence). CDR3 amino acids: CASSVWTDRVFFNEQFF. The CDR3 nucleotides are TGTGCCAGTAGTGTATGGACGGACAGGGTTTTTTTCAATGAGCAGTTCTTC.